This passage covers 5 T cell receptor beta chains from one sample sequenced in a study of OX40 agonist ivuxolimab in advanced cancers. Using immunoSEQ multiplex PCR, the repertoire was profiled, and TCRdb retains in-frame clones only, with some absent. The table shows nearly 70,000 clones, with around 85% occurring only once. Sequences were derived from CD4+ or CD8+ T cells sorted from blood, sampled in a trial of the OX40 agonist ivuxolimab. The receptors were gathered from an adult with an advanced solid tumor such as melanoma, head and neck, liver or kidney cancer.

This clone was recorded once. The chain carries TRBV19 and TRBJ1-1; D gene unclear. This CDR3 contains 14 residues. Germline lookup yields CDR1 LNHDA and CDR2 SQIVND (reference sequence). V shed 7 bases and J shed 3 bases, with 15 bases lying between them. The CDR3 bases are TGTGCCAGTACCGAACCAACTGGGTACACTGAAGCTTTCTTT. Translated: CASTEPTGYTEAFF.

The rearrangement links TRBV4-1 to TRBJ2-4; the match to TRBD1 covers 8 bases. The V gene end was trimmed by 0 bases and the J gene end by 1 base; junction bases not matched to a gene: 5. CDR1 is MGHRA and CDR2 is YSYEKL in the germline V gene. This CDR3 has 17 residues. CDR3 bases: TGCGCCAGCAGCCAAGAATTGGACAGGGTCGCCAAAAACATTCAGTACTTC. This codes for CASSQELDRVAKNIQYF.

The chain links TRBV6-4 to TRBJ2-1; 7 nucleotides match TRBD1. With 2 bases clipped from V and 9 bases from J, the junction kept 10 bases outside the gene matches. CDR3 length: 15 amino acids. Germline V gene data show CDR1 as MRHNA and CDR2 as SNTAGT. The CDR3 reads CASSDGTAATIEQFF. DNA for the CDR3: TGTGCCAGCAGTGACGGGACAGCGGCGACCATTGAGCAGTTCTTC.

The genes are TRBV4-2 and TRBJ2-5; TRBD2 agrees at 8 bases. The end of the DNA fits TRBJ2-7 better, so the J call may be wrong. Germline V gene data show CDR1 as LGHNA and CDR2 as YNFKEQ. The CDR3 sequence is 15 residues long. The DNA of the CDR3 is TGTGCCAGCAGCCATCCCGGGGGGGGATATTACGAGCAGTACTTC. Its translation is CASSHPGGGYYEQYF.

V is TRBV5-1 and J is TRBJ2-5; perhaps TRBD2 as D (6 bases). The CDR3 length is 16 residues. The germline CDR1 and CDR2 sequences are SGHRS and YFSETQ. V was clipped by 0 bases and J by 5 bases, with 17 bases between them. As DNA, the CDR3 is TGCGCCAGCAGCTTGGGCCAGTGGCACGGGAGCGAGACCCAGTACTTC. Its translation is CASSLGQWHGSETQYF. Full variable domain (rest looked up from reference TRBV5-1 and TRBJ2-5): KAGVTQTPRYLIKTRGQQVTLSCSPISGHRSVSWYQQTPGQGLQFLFEYFSETQRNKGNFPGRFSGRQFSNSRSEMNVSTLELGDSALYLCASSLGQWHGSETQYFGPGTRLLVL.